The rows below give T cell receptor beta chains drawn from one sample of a study of immune cell composition in non-small cell lung cancer. Clones were read by immunoSEQ multiplex PCR, and TCRdb kept only the in-frame ones, dropping some. The repertoire holds fewer than 5,500 clones, around three quarters seen once, with approximately 16% in the top ten. The source material was lung tumor tissue. All receptors derive from a human donor with non-small cell lung cancer. Each CDR3 is given with its conserved first and last residue. The D gene is left open where the match is weak. Rows may omit the clone size; those that give it use once, few, many or a size class.

size	V	D	J	CDR3	DNA
few	TRBV11-2	NA	TRBJ2-7	CASSLEGAYEQYF	TGTGCCAGCAGCTTAGAAGGGGCCTACGAGCAGTACTTC
NA	TRBV7-2	NA	TRBJ2-7	CASSLGRGSSRGYEQYF	TGTGCCAGCAGCCTGGGGCGGGGCAGCTCAAGGGGATACGAGCAGTACTTC
NA	TRBV29-1	NA	TRBJ2-7	CSANGNSYEQYF	TGCAGCGCCAACGGGAACTCCTACGAGCAGTACTTC
NA	TRBV6-1	TRBD2	TRBJ2-1	CASSASGGPREQFF	TGTGCCAGCAGTGCAAGCGGGGGGCCCAGGGAGCAGTTCTTC
NA	TRBV6-6	TRBD1	TRBJ1-5	CAGRGQENQPQHF	TGTGCCGGCAGGGGGCAGGAAAATCAGCCCCAGCATTTT
NA	TRBV11-3	TRBD2	TRBJ2-7	CASSKGTSGFYEQYF	TGTGCCAGCAGCAAGGGGACTAGCGGTTTCTACGAGCAGTACTTC
NA	TRBV18	TRBD1	TRBJ2-1	CASSPFAGDRVLSEQFF	TGTGCCAGCTCACCGTTTGCTGGGGACAGGGTTTTGAGTGAGCAGTTCTTC
few	TRBV5-1	TRBD1	TRBJ1-3	CASSSGTAGNTIYF	TGCGCCAGCAGCTCTGGGACAGCTGGAAACACCATATATTTT
once	TRBV2	NA	TRBJ2-2	CASSDYRTANTGELFF	TGTGCCAGCAGTGACTATAGGACAGCTAACACCGGGGAGCTGTTTTTT
NA	TRBV5-6	NA	TRBJ1-2	CASSLGQAFGYTF	TGTGCCAGCAGCTTGGGTCAGGCCTTTGGCTACACCTTC
once	TRBV5-1	NA	TRBJ2-7	CASSFADRPPYEQYF	TGCGCCAGCAGCTTTGCTGACAGGCCACCCTACGAGCAGTACTTC
NA	TRBV19	TRBD1	TRBJ1-2	CASVGQGYYGYTF	TGTGCCAGCGTCGGACAGGGTTACTATGGCTACACCTTC
NA	TRBV5-6	TRBD2	TRBJ2-7	CASSQTGTSGRLKQYF	TGTGCCAGCAGCCAGACCGGGACTAGCGGGAGACTGAAGCAGTACTTC
NA	TRBV18	NA	TRBJ2-5	CASFSPGLQETQYF	TGTGCCAGCTTTTCTCCAGGCCTCCAAGAGACCCAGTACTTC
NA	TRBV6-5	NA	TRBJ2-7	CASSYEGGFHEQYF	TGTGCCAGCAGTTACGAGGGGGGGTTCCACGAGCAGTACTTC
NA	TRBV18	TRBD2	TRBJ2-3	CASSPLAGGGDTQYF	TGTGCCAGCTCACCCCTAGCGGGAGGTGGGGATACGCAGTATTTT
NA	TRBV19	NA	TRBJ1-2	CASSPRMRYYGYTF	TGTGCCAGTAGTCCCCGGATGAGGTACTATGGCTACACCTTC
NA	TRBV28	TRBD1	TRBJ1-1	CASSLPTGGLNTEAFF	TGTGCCAGCAGTTTACCCACAGGGGGCTTGAACACTGAAGCTTTCTTT